The count of the clone carrying this T cell receptor beta chain is one. Germline V gene sequence: CDR1 ENHRY, CDR2 SYGVKD. With 3 bases clipped from V and 3 bases from J, the junction kept 5 bases outside the gene matches. The length of the CDR3 is 15 residues. The source of the sample is a study of shared clonotypes between healthy human individuals. The table came from immunoSEQ multiplex PCR; TCRdb's copy has only in-frame clones and leaves some out. This sample has about 2 million clones, with 90% to 95% found just once. The chain couples TRBV10-3 to TRBJ2-7; 10 bases agree with TRBD2. The sequenced material came from naive CD4+ T cells sorted from blood. As for subset: CD45RA+ positively selected. This TCR was recovered from a man between 18 and 35 years old in good health. Here the CDR3 DNA reads TGTGCCATCAGTGACCGGACTAGCGGAGACTACGAGCAGTACTTC. As protein: CAISDRTSGDYEQYF.